A selection of T cell receptor beta chains follows, all from one sample in a study of cytomegalovirus exposure and HLA in healthy donors. Only in-frame clones appear in the TCRdb table, and some are missing; sequencing was by immunoSEQ multiplex PCR. Of around 74,000 clones in the sample, roughly 80% were seen once. The sequenced sample consisted of PBMCs. Receptor source: a man aged 25 to 40 in good health and CMV-seronegative. Both conserved end residues are part of each CDR3. Each record gives: J gene, V gene, CDR3 length, clone size, D gene, CDR3 DNA, CDR3 protein. The D gene is left open where the match is weak. Not every row has a clone size; where given, it reads once, few, many or a size class.

j_gene: TRBJ1-5
v_gene: TRBV10-3
len: 15
abundance: -
d_gene: -
CDR3nt: TGTGCCATCAGTGCTGGGGGCCATAGCAATCAGCCCCAGCATTTT
CDR3aa: CAISAGGHSNQPQHF

j_gene: TRBJ2-3
v_gene: TRBV7-9
len: 13
abundance: -
d_gene: -
CDR3nt: TGTGCCAGCAGCTTAGGAACTATAGATACGCAGTATTTT
CDR3aa: CASSLGTIDTQYF

j_gene: TRBJ2-3
v_gene: TRBV6-5
len: 15
abundance: -
d_gene: -
CDR3nt: TGTGCCAGCAGTAGTACAGGGGAGGGCACAGATACGCAGTATTTT
CDR3aa: CASSSTGEGTDTQYF

j_gene: TRBJ2-7
v_gene: TRBV10-3
len: 16
abundance: -
d_gene: TRBD2
CDR3nt: TGTGCCATCAGTGAGTCGAATAGCGGGGGACCCTACGAGCAGTACTTC
CDR3aa: CAISESNSGGPYEQYF

j_gene: TRBJ2-1
v_gene: TRBV7-2
len: 16
abundance: -
d_gene: TRBD2
CDR3nt: TGTGCCAGCAGCTTAGATAGCGGGGCCTCATACAATGAGCAGTTCTTC
CDR3aa: CASSLDSGASYNEQFF

j_gene: TRBJ2-4
v_gene: TRBV29-1
len: 11
abundance: -
d_gene: TRBD2
CDR3nt: TGCAGCGCCGGGACTAGCCTATCTCAGTACTTC
CDR3aa: CSAGTSLSQYF

j_gene: TRBJ2-7
v_gene: TRBV5-1
len: 14
abundance: -
d_gene: -
CDR3nt: TGCGCCAGCAGCTTAGGCGGGGGCGTAAACGAGCAGTACTTC
CDR3aa: CASSLGGGVNEQYF

j_gene: TRBJ1-4
v_gene: TRBV9
len: 17
abundance: once
d_gene: TRBD1
CDR3nt: TGTGCCAGCAGCGTAGAAGGGCCGGGACAGTCTAATGAAAAACTGTTTTTT
CDR3aa: CASSVEGPGQSNEKLFF

j_gene: TRBJ2-2
v_gene: TRBV28
len: 14
abundance: -
d_gene: -
CDR3nt: TGTGCCAGCAGTTTCAATACTGTGAGCGGGGAGCTGTTTTTT
CDR3aa: CASSFNTVSGELFF

j_gene: TRBJ1-2
v_gene: TRBV30
len: 12
abundance: -
d_gene: -
CDR3nt: TGTGCCTGGAGTCACCTCGGGAGTGGCTACACCTTC
CDR3aa: CAWSHLGSGYTF

j_gene: TRBJ2-4
v_gene: TRBV9
len: 17
abundance: once
d_gene: TRBD1
CDR3nt: TGTGCCAGCAGCGCGTCGGGGACAGGGGCTGGAAAAAACATTCAGTACTTC
CDR3aa: CASSASGTGAGKNIQYF

j_gene: TRBJ2-2
v_gene: TRBV5-4
len: 17
abundance: -
d_gene: TRBD2
CDR3nt: TGTGCCAGCAGCTTGGGCACTAGCGGGAGGAACACCGGGGAGCTGTTTTTT
CDR3aa: CASSLGTSGRNTGELFF

j_gene: TRBJ1-2
v_gene: TRBV6-1
len: 14
abundance: -
d_gene: TRBD1
CDR3nt: TGTGCCAGCAGACCCCCGGACAGGCGAGAAGGCTACACCTTC
CDR3aa: CASRPPDRREGYTF

j_gene: TRBJ1-5
v_gene: TRBV19
len: 17
abundance: few
d_gene: TRBD1
CDR3nt: TGTGCCAGTAGCGACCGGGACAGGTATGTCAGTGGTCAGCCCCAGCATTTT
CDR3aa: CASSDRDRYVSGQPQHF

j_gene: TRBJ2-7
v_gene: TRBV27
len: 15
abundance: -
d_gene: TRBD2
CDR3nt: TGTGCCAGCGGTATAGCGGGGTATAGCTCCTACGAGCAGTACTTC
CDR3aa: CASGIAGYSSYEQYF

j_gene: TRBJ2-7
v_gene: TRBV7-2
len: 15
abundance: -
d_gene: TRBD1
CDR3nt: TGTGCCAGCAGCTTCCGGGACAGGGAAATCTACGAGCAGTACTTC
CDR3aa: CASSFRDREIYEQYF

j_gene: TRBJ1-4
v_gene: TRBV7-2
len: 15
abundance: -
d_gene: -
CDR3nt: TGTGCCAGCAGCAGACAGGCCTCAAGGGATGAAAAACTGTTTTTT
CDR3aa: CASSRQASRDEKLFF

j_gene: TRBJ1-2
v_gene: TRBV7-9
len: 13
abundance: -
d_gene: TRBD1
CDR3nt: TGTGCCAGCAGCCTACAGGGGTCCGATGGCTACACCTTC
CDR3aa: CASSLQGSDGYTF